These 19 T cell receptor beta chains share one sample of origin, sequenced in a study of tumor-infiltrating lymphocytes in primary liver carcinoma. RNA and DNA were co-extracted from roughly 20-30 mg of unsorted bulk tissue. From around 0.5 ug total RNA, TCR beta cDNA was generated with a primer in the constant region. Libraries covering TCR beta were generated through three nested multiplex PCR rounds (using a slightly modified ARM-PCR). Both of the initial two PCR rounds ran for 10 cycles and employed TRBV1-TRBV30 forward primers alongside a C-beta reverse primer. Using its own MiXCR run on the multiplex PCR reads, TCRdb lists one record per CDR3 protein. The sample has tens of thousands of distinct CDR3 sequences, 76% seen once; the top ten hold approximately 40%. Sequencing was carried out using liver tumor tissue from sampling region 5. Described subset: tumor region T5, tumor centre. These receptors were collected from a man aged 35-49 years with primary liver carcinoma and hepatitis B virus infection.

This clonotype was counted once. One end of the junction is discordant with germline, which a read error may explain. V is TRBV10-3 and J is TRBJ2-7; 9 bases fit TRBD1. Per the germline V gene, CDR1 is ENHRY and CDR2 is SYGVKD. This CDR3 spans 14 amino acids. The CDR3 region is CAVSDNGQGMMQYF. In DNA, the CDR3 is TGTGCCGTCAGTGATAATGGACAGGGGATGATGCAGTACTTC.

The chain combines TRBV6-6 with TRBJ1-3; D gene ambiguous. V was trimmed by 4 bases and J by 7 bases, leaving 17 bases between them. The CDR3 is 15 amino acids. Germline V gene data show CDR1 as MNHNY and CDR2 as SVGAGI (reference sequence). Written as DNA, the CDR3 is TGTGCCAGCAGTTTCAGGTACGAAATCGGCAACACCATATATTTT. Amino acids: CASSFRYEIGNTIYF.

About this clonotype: The germline gene is not matched at one end of the junction; a read error may be the cause. This chain links TRBV11-2 with TRBJ2-1; 9 nucleotides agree with TRBD2. The end of the DNA is better explained by TRBJ2-4, so the J call may be wrong. CDR3 length: 14 amino acids. Germline V gene data show CDR1 as SGHAT and CDR2 as FQNNGV. The CDR3 DNA reads TGTGCCACCAGCTTATTAGCGGGAGTAAGAGATCAGTACTTC. Translating it yields CATSLLAGVRDQYF.

This clonotype counts as medium-sized (0.01 to 0.1%). The rearrangement links TRBV29-1 to TRBJ2-7; no firm D call. V was shortened by 4 bases and J by 0 bases, with 10 bases between the two germline ends. Germline V gene data show CDR1 as SQVTM and CDR2 as ANQGSEA. CDR3 length: 13 amino acids. The CDR3 region is CSVAGVPSYEQYF. DNA of the CDR3: TGCAGCGTTGCAGGTGTTCCCTCCTACGAGCAGTACTTC.

The J gene is TRBJ2-3, the V gene TRBV5-6; D is possibly TRBD1 or TRBD2 (6 bases each). There are 17 residues in the CDR3. Per the germline V gene, CDR1 is SGHDT and CDR2 is YYEEEE. V lost 3 bases to trimming and J lost 11 bases, with 28 bases between them. The CDR3 sequence is CASSSGRGRLNTYMQYF. CDR3 DNA: TGTGCCAGCAGCTCGGGTCGGGGGCGTCTGAACACATATATGCAGTATTTT.

Points on this clonotype: This CDR3 is missing its conserved last phenylalanine or tryptophan, likely due to a read error. The rearrangement links TRBV11-2 to TRBJ2-1, with no clear D. CDR1 and CDR2 from the germline V gene are SGHAT and FQNNGV. There are 14 residues in the CDR3. CDR3 in amino acids: CASRLSAAYNEQFS. CDR3 coding DNA: TGCGCCAGCAGACTTAGTGCCGCGTACAATGAGCAGTTCTCC.

As to this clonotype: One junction end disagrees with the germline gene, perhaps due to a read error. This rearrangement joins TRBV28 to TRBJ2-1; 8 bases line up with TRBD1. This CDR3 has 16 residues. Germline V gene data show CDR1 as MDHEN and CDR2 as SYDVKM. The CDR3 protein is CACRTRQGTSYNEQFF. The DNA for the CDR3 is TGTGCCTGCAGGACAAGACAGGGGACCTCCTACAATGAGCAGTTCTTC.

A note on this clonotype: One end of the junction is discordant with germline, which a read error may explain. The chain has TRBV29-1 and TRBJ2-3, with D possibly TRBD2 on 6 matching bases. Germline V gene data show CDR1 as SQVTM and CDR2 as ANQGSEA. This CDR3 region has 15 residues. CDR3 loop: CSVSGISGFADTRYF. CDR3 nucleotide sequence: TGCAGCGTTTCCGGGATTAGCGGATTCGCAGATACGCGGTATTTT.

Points on this clonotype: The junction shows a germline mismatch at one end, possibly a read error. The chain has TRBV6-1 and TRBJ2-7, with TRBD2 identical over 7 bases. Per the germline V gene, CDR1 is MNHNS and CDR2 is SASEGT. The CDR3 totals 14 residues. The CDR3 bases are TGTACCAGCAGTGAACTAGCGCATTTGGACGAACAGTACTTC. Its translation: CTSSELAHLDEQYF.

Remarks on this clonotype: The final CDR3 position lacks the conserved phenylalanine or tryptophan, pointing to a likely read error. The chain has TRBV11-2 and TRBJ2-3, with TRBD1 as a possible D gene (5 bases). V was clipped by 2 bases and J by 6 bases, with 15 bases between them. This CDR3 comprises 15 residues. The germline V gene has CDR1 SGHAT and CDR2 FQNNGV. CDR3 DNA sequence: TGTGCCAGCAGCTTACTCGGACAAGGGCCGGATACGCAGTATCTT. Its translation: CASSLLGQGPDTQYL.

A remark on this clonotype: A junction end diverges from the germline sequence, so it may reflect a read error. The V gene is TRBV6-6, the J gene TRBJ2-3; 7 nucleotides align to TRBD2. The CDR3 is made up of 15 amino acids. Germline loops: CDR1 MNHNY, CDR2 SVGAGI (reference sequence). The chain's CDR3 is CASSLHASGTDTQYF. The CDR3 nucleotides read TGTGCCAGCAGTCTCCATGCTAGCGGAACAGATACGCAGTACTTT.

Concerning this clonotype itself: Compared with germline, one end of the junction differs, possibly owing to a read error. CDR3 sequence (DNA): TGCGCCAGCAGCTCAGGCGGCCGGAGCTCCTGCAATGAGCAGTCCTTC. The encoded protein is CASSSGGRSSCNEQSF. The J gene is TRBJ2-1, the V gene TRBV11-3; no firm D call. From germline, CDR1 is SGHNT and CDR2 YENEEA. The CDR3 is 16 residues long.

This clonotype has a single count. The chain carries TRBV5-4 and TRBJ2-5; D might be TRBD1 (6 bases). Germline CDR1 is SGHNT and CDR2 is YYREEE (reference sequence). This CDR3 has 14 residues. Trimming pared 4 bases from V and 7 bases from J, leaving 17 bases between. This CDR3 is CASSGQPGVGTQYF. The CDR3 DNA is TGTGCCAGCAGCGGGCAACCAGGGGTAGGGACCCAGTACTTC.

For this clonotype: One end of the junction varies from germline; a read error may be responsible. The gene calls are TRBV28 and TRBJ2-1; D ambiguous. CDR1 is MDHEN, CDR2 SYDVKM, per germline. CDR3 length equals 15 residues. CDR3 region: CASSSQARVYNEQFF. The CDR3 DNA is TGTGCCAGTAGTTCTCAAGCGAGAGTATACAATGAGCAGTTCTTC.

Points on this clonotype: Compared with germline, one end of the junction differs, possibly owing to a read error. The chain uses TRBV28 and TRBJ2-2; tentative D call: TRBD2 (6 bases). The germline V gene encodes CDR1 MDHEN and CDR2 SYDVKM. This CDR3 has 16 residues. CDR3 coding DNA: TGTGCCAGCAATTTAGGGGTAGGGGAGGACACCGGGGAGCTGCTTTTT. This sequence encodes CASNLGVGEDTGELLF.

As regards this clonotype: Relative to the germline gene, one junction end is altered; a read error may explain this. The rearrangement uses TRBV29-1 and TRBJ2-3; D not resolved. The CDR3 totals 12 residues. The V gene's germline CDR1 is SQVTM and CDR2 ANQGSEA. The DNA for the CDR3 is TGCAGCGTTGGGCACGGTGGGGATACTCAGTATTTT. Translation gives CSVGHGGDTQYF.

The CDR3 is CASCEWLAGGLEQFF. The CDR3 DNA follows: TGTGCCAGTTGTGAATGGCTAGCGGGAGGGCTGGAGCAGTTCTTC. The V and J genes are TRBV5-6 and TRBJ2-1; 12 positions match TRBD2. The CDR3 covers 15 residues. Germline CDR1 SGHDT, CDR2 YYEEEE. After removal of 8 bases from V and 10 bases from J, the junction contained 13 bases not matched to a gene. The complete variable domain, with remaining parts taken from reference TRBV5-6 and TRBJ2-1, reads DAGVTQSPTHLIKTRGQQVTLRCSPKSGHDTVSWYQQALGQGPQFIFQYYEEEERQRGNFPDRFSGHQFPNYSSELNVNALLLGDSALYLCASCEWLAGGLEQFFGPGTRLTVL.

In this sample, this clonotype is large. The J gene is TRBJ1-1, the V gene TRBV11-2, with D hard to call. In germline, CDR1 is SGHAT, CDR2 FQNNGV. V was pared by 5 bases and J by 7 bases, with 11 bases between. The CDR3 has 12 amino acids. CDR3 DNA sequence: TGTGCCAGCAGCCGGCGGATCTTTGAAGCTTTCTTT. The encoded protein is CASSRRIFEAFF.

V usage is TRBV29-1 and J usage is TRBJ2-1; 7 bases agree with TRBD2. Germline lookup yields CDR1 SQVTM and CDR2 ANQGSEA. J was trimmed by 1 base and V by 8 bases; bases with no gene match: 11. The CDR3 is made up of 15 amino acids. CDR3 bases: TGCAGCCCCAGAAGCGGGGTGAGTTCCTACAATGAGCAGTTCTTC. This codes for CSPRSGVSSYNEQFF.